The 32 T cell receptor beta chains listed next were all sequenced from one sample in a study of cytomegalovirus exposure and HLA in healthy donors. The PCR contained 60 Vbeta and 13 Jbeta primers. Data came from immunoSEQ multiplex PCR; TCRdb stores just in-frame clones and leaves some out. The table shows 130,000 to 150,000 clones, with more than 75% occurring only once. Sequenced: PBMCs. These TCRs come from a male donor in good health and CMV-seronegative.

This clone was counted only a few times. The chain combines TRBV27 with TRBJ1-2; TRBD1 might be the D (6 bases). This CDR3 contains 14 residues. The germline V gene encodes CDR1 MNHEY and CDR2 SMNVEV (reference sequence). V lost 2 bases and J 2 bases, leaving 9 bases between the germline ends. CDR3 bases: TGTGCCAGCAGTTTAGGGGGCGAGAACTATGGCTACACCTTC. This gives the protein CASSLGGENYGYTF.

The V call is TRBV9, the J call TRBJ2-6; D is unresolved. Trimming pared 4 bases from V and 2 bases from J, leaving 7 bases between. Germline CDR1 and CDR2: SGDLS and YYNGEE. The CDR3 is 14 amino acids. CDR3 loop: CASSSDTGANVLTF. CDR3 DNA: TGTGCCAGCAGCTCTGACACTGGGGCCAACGTCCTGACTTTC.

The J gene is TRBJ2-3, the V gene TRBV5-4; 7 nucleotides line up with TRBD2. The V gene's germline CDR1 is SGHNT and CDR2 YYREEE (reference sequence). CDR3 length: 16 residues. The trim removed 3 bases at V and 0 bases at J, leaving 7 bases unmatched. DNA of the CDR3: TGTGCCAGCAGCTCGGGGGAGGGGCCAAGCACAGATACGCAGTATTTT. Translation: CASSSGEGPSTDTQYF. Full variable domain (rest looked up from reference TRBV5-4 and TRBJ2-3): ETGVTQSPTHLIKTRGQQVTLRCSSQSGHNTVSWYQQALGQGPQFIFQYYREEENGRGNFPPRFSGLQFPNYSSELNVNALELDDSALYLCASSSGEGPSTDTQYFGPGTRLTVL.

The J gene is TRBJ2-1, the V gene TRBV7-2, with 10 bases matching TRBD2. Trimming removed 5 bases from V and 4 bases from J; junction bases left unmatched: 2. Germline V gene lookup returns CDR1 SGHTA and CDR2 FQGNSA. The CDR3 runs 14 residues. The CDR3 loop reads CASSKAGGYNEQFF. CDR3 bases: TGTGCCAGCAGCAAAGCGGGGGGGTACAATGAGCAGTTCTTC.

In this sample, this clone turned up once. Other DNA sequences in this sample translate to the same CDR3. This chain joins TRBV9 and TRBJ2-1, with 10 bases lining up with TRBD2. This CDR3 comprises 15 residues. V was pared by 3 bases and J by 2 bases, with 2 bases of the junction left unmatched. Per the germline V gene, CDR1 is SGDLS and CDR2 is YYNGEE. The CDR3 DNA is TGTGCCAGCAGCGCCAGCGGGGGGGCCTACAATGAGCAGTTCTTC. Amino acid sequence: CASSASGGAYNEQFF.

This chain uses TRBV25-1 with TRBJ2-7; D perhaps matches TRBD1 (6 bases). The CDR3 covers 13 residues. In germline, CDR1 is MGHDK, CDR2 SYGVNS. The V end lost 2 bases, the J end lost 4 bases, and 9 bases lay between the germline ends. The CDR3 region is CASSELTGYEQYF. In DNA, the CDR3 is TGTGCCAGCAGTGAACTTACAGGGTACGAGCAGTACTTC.

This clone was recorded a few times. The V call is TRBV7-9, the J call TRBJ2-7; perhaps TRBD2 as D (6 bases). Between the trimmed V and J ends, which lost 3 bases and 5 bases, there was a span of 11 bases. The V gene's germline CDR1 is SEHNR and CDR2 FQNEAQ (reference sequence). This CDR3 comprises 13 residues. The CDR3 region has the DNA TGTGCCAGCAGCTTGGGGACTCCAAACGAGCAGTACTTC. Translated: CASSLGTPNEQYF.

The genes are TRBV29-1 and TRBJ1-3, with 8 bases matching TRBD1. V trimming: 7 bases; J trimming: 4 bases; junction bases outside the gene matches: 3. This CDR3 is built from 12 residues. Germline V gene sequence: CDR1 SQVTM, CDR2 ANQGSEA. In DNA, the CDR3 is TGCAGCGCCGGACAGGGAGGAAACACCATATATTTT. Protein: CSAGQGGNTIYF.

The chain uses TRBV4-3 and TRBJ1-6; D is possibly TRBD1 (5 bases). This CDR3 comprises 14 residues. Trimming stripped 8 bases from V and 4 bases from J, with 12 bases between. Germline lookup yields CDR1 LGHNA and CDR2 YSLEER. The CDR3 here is CASRQDKYNSPLHF. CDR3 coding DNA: TGCGCCAGCCGTCAGGACAAATATAATTCACCCCTCCACTTT.

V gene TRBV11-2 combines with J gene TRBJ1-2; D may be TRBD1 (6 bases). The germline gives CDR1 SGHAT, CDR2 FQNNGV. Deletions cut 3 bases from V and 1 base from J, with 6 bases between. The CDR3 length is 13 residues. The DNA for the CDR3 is TGTGCCAGCAGCTTGGACAGTAACTATGGCTACACCTTC. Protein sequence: CASSLDSNYGYTF.

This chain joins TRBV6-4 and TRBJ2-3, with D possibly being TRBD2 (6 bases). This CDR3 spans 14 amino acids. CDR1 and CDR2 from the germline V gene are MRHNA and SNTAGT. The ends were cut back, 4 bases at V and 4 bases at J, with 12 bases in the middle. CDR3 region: CASSVRGGPDTQYF. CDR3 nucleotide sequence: TGTGCCAGCAGTGTACGGGGAGGCCCAGATACGCAGTATTTT.

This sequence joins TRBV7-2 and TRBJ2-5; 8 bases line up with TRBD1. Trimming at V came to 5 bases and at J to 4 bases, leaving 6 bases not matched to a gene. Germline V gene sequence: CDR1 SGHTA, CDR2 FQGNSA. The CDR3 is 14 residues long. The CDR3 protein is CASSADRVSETQYF. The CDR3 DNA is TGTGCCAGCAGCGCGGACAGGGTATCAGAGACCCAGTACTTC.

CDR3 protein: CASSQDPDTGELFF. CDR3 DNA: TGCGCCAGCAGCCAAGATCCGGACACCGGGGAGCTGTTTTTT. This sequence joins TRBV4-3 and TRBJ2-2; D remains unclear. The germline V gene encodes CDR1 LGHNA and CDR2 YSLEER. This CDR3 has 14 residues. V was pared by 0 bases and J by 3 bases, with 5 bases between.

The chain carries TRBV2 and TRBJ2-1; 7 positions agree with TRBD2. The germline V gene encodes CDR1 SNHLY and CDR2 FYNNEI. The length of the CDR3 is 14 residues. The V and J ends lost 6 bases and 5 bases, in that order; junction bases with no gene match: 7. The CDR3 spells CASRSQRGNNEQFF. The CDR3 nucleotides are TGTGCCAGCAGATCCCAGCGGGGTAACAATGAGCAGTTCTTC. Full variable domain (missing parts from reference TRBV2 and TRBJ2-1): EPEVTQTPSHQVTQMGQEVILRCVPISNHLYFYWYRQILGQKVEFLVSFYNNEISEKSEIFDDQFSVERPDGSNFTLKIRSTKLEDSAMYFCASRSQRGNNEQFFGPGTRLTVL.

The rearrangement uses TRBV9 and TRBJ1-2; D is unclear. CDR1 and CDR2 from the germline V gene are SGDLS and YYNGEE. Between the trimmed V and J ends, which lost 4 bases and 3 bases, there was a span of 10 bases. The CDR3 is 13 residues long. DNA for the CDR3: TGTGCCAGCAGCCCGGTTATGGACTATGGCTACACCTTC. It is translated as CASSPVMDYGYTF.

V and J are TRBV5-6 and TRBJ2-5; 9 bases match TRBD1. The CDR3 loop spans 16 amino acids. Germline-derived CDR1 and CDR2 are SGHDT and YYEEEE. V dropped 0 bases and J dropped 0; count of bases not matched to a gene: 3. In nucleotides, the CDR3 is TGTGCCAGCAGCTTGGGGGACAGGGCTCACCAAGAGACCCAGTACTTC. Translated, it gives CASSLGDRAHQETQYF.

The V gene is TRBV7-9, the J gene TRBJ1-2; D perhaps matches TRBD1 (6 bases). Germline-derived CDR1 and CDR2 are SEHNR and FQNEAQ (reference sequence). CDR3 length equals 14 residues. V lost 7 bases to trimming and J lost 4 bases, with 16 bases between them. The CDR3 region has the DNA TGTGCCAGCACCCAGGAAGGGGGTAGCTATGGCTACACCTTC. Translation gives CASTQEGGSYGYTF.

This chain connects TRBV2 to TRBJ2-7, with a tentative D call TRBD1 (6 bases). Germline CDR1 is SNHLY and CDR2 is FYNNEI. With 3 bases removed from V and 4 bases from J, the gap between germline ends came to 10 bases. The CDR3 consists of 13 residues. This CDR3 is CASSEDRPYEQYF. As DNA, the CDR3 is TGTGCCAGCAGTGAGGACAGACCGTACGAGCAGTACTTC. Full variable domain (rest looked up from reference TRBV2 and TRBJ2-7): EPEVTQTPSHQVTQMGQEVILRCVPISNHLYFYWYRQILGQKVEFLVSFYNNEISEKSEIFDDQFSVERPDGSNFTLKIRSTKLEDSAMYFCASSEDRPYEQYFGPGTRLTVT.

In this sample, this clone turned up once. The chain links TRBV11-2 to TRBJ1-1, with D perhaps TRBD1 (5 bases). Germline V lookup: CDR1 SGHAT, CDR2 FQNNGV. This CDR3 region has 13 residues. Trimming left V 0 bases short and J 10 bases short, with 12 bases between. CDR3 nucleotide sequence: TGTGCCAGCAGCTTAGATCTAGGGGTGAGAGCTTTCTTT. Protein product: CASSLDLGVRAFF.

The DNA of the CDR3 is TGCGCCAGCAGCTTAGACAGTGGGACCTACAATGAGCAGTTCTTC. This translates into CASSLDSGTYNEQFF. The genes are TRBV5-1 and TRBJ2-1, with D possibly TRBD1 on 5 matching bases. This CDR3 has 15 amino acids. The germline V and J ends were trimmed by 2 bases and 2 bases, with 11 bases remaining between them. Germline CDR1 reads SGHRS; CDR2 reads YFSETQ.

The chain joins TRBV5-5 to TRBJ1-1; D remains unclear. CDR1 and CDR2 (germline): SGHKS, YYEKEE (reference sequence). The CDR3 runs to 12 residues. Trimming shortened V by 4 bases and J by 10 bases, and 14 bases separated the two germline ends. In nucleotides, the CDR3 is TGTGCCAGCAGCCCTGGGGAGGTCGTAGCTTTCTTT. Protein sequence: CASSPGEVVAFF. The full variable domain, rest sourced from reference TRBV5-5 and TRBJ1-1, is DAGVTQSPTHLIKTRGQQVTLRCSPISGHKSVSWYQQVLGQGPQFIFQYYEKEERGRGNFPDRFSARQFPNYSSELNVNALLLGDSALYLCASSPGEVVAFFGQGTRLTVV.

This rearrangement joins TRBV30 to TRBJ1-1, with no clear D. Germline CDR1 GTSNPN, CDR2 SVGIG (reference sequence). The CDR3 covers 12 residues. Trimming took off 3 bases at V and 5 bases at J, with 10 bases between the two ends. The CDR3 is CAWRRSLTEAFF. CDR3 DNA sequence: TGTGCCTGGAGGAGATCTTTGACTGAAGCTTTCTTT.

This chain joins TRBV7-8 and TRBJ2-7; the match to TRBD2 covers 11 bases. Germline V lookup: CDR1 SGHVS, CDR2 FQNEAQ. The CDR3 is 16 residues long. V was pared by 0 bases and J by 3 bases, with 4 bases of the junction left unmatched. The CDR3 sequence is CASSLARLAGGYEQYF. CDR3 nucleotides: TGTGCCAGCAGCTTAGCGCGTCTAGCGGGGGGCTACGAGCAGTACTTC.

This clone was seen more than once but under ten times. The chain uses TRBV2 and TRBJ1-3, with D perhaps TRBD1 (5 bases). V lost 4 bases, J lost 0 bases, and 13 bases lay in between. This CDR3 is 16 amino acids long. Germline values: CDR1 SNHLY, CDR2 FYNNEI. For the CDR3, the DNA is TGTGCCAGCAGTGGGACATCCTCCGACTCTGGAAACACCATATATTTT. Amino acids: CASSGTSSDSGNTIYF.

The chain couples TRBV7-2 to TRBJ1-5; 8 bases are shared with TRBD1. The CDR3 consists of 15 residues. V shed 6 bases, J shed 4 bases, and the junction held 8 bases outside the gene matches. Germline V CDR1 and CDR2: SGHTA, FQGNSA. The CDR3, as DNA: TGTGCCAGCAGTCAGACAGGGGCCCTAAATCAGCCCCAGCATTTT. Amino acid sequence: CASSQTGALNQPQHF.

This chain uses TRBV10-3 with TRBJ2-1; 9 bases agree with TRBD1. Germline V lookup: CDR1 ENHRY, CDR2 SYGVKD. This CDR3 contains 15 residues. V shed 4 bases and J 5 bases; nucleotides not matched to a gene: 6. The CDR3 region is CAISVFWTGDNEQFF. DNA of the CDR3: TGTGCCATCAGTGTGTTCTGGACAGGGGACAATGAGCAGTTCTTC.

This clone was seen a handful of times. The DNA of the CDR3 is TGTGCCAGCAGCTTAATGCGGGACGGTGAGCAGTTCTTC. It specifies CASSLMRDGEQFF. The chain links TRBV7-2 to TRBJ2-1, with a tentative D call TRBD2 (6 bases). Germline V gene data show CDR1 as SGHTA and CDR2 as FQGNSA. The CDR3 has 13 residues. The V and J ends lost 2 bases and 9 bases respectively, with 11 bases between them.

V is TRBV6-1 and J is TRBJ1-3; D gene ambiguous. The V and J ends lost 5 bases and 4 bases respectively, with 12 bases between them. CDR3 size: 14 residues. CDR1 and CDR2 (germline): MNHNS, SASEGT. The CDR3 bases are TGTGCCAGCAGTACACAAAGAACCGGAAACACCATATATTTT. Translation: CASSTQRTGNTIYF.

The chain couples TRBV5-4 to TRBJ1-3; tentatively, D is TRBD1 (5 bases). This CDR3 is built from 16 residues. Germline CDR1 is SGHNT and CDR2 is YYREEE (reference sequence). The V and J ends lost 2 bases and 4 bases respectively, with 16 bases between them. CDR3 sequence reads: CASSLGQTATGNTIYF. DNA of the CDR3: TGTGCCAGCAGCTTAGGTCAGACAGCAACGGGAAACACCATATATTTT.

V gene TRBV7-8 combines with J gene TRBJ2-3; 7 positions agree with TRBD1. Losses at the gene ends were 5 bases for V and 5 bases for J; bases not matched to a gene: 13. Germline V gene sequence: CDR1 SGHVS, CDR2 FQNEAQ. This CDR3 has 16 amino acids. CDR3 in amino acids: CASSPRLGQAGDTQYF. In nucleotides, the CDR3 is TGTGCCAGCAGCCCACGGCTCGGACAGGCTGGAGATACGCAGTATTTT.

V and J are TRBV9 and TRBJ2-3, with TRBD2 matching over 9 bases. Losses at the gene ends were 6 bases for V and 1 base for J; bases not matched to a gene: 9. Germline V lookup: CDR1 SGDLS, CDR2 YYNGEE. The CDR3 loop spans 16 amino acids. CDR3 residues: CASNSGGPRGTDTQYF. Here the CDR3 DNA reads TGTGCCAGCAACAGCGGGGGGCCGCGGGGCACAGATACGCAGTATTTT.

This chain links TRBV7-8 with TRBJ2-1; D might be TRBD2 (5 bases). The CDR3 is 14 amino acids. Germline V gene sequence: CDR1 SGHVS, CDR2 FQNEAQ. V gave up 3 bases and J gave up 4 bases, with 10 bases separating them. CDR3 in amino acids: CASSLGGEYNEQFF. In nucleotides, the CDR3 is TGTGCCAGCAGCTTGGGTGGGGAGTACAATGAGCAGTTCTTC.